This T cell receptor (beta chain) was found in a study of T cell changes during pregnancy in multiple sclerosis. The V and J ends lost 4 bases and 5 bases respectively, with 15 bases between them. This CDR3 has 16 amino acids. From germline, CDR1 is SGHVS and CDR2 FQNEAQ. TCRdb's copy holds only in-frame clones and misses some; the assay was immunoSEQ multiplex PCR. The data contain tens of thousands of clones, roughly nine tenths of them singletons. This chain links TRBV7-8 with TRBJ1-6, with D tentatively TRBD1 (5 bases). The TCR originated in a female donor in good health, enrolled as a control in a pregnancy study. The sequenced sample was CD8+ T cells from peripheral blood mononuclear cells, obtained in the first trimester of pregnancy. The CDR3 nucleotides read TGTGCCAGCAGCTCCGTTAGCGGGGGTCATAATTCACCCCTCCACTTT. It is translated as CASSSVSGGHNSPLHF.